Sequencing of this T cell receptor beta chain was carried out in a study of blood T cell repertoires in COVID-19. Study details: Donors in the United States, Italy and Spain gave samples during acute or convalescent COVID-19. Sources were T cells, B-cell-depleted T cells, or PBMCs; the material itself was cDNA or gDNA.

The data were produced by immunoSEQ multiplex PCR, yet TCRdb's version contains in-frame clones alone and is incomplete. The sample holds around 200,000 clones, roughly 89% seen once. Germline V lookup: CDR1 SGHTA, CDR2 FQGNSA. The CDR3 extends over 17 amino acids. V was pared by 3 bases and J by 2 bases, with 20 bases between. Sequenced material: peripheral blood. The chain has TRBV7-2 and TRBJ2-7, with unresolved D. The sequence was collected from a man in his fifties or sixties who had recovered from COVID-19. The DNA of the CDR3 is TGTGCCAGCAGCTTCCCGTCCCGGGTCCTGAGAACCTACGAGCAGTACTTC. Protein: CASSFPSRVLRTYEQYF.